The 7 T cell receptor beta chains given below trace back to one sample, sequenced in a study of OX40 agonist ivuxolimab in advanced cancers. Sequencing used immunoSEQ multiplex PCR; TCRdb keeps in-frame clones, though not all of them. The table has approximately 64,000 clones, around 85% seen once. Specimen: CD4+ or CD8+ T cells sorted from blood, collected in a trial of the OX40 agonist ivuxolimab. The receptors shown here come from an adult with an advanced solid tumor such as melanoma, head and neck, liver or kidney cancer.

The V gene is TRBV5-1, the J gene TRBJ2-5, with 7 bases lining up with TRBD2. This CDR3 contains 15 residues. Germline CDR1 reads SGHRS; CDR2 reads YFSETQ. After removal of 0 bases from V and 4 bases from J, the junction contained 6 bases not matched to a gene. The CDR3 bases are TGCGCCAGCAGCTTGGCCCGGGACTACCGAGAGACCCAGTACTTC. Its protein product is CASSLARDYRETQYF.

V gene TRBV27 combines with J gene TRBJ2-5, with 8 bases that match TRBD1. The J call is in doubt because the DNA end fits TRBJ2-7 better. The CDR3 consists of 16 residues. CDR1 MNHEY and CDR2 SMNVEV come from the germline V gene (reference sequence). CDR3 in amino acids: CASSSHTGQESYEQYF. The CDR3 nucleotides are TGTGCCAGCAGTTCACATACGGGACAGGAGAGCTACGAGCAGTACTTC.

The chain carries TRBV7-9 and TRBJ2-1; the match to TRBD2 covers 12 bases. The CDR3 extends over 16 amino acids. After removal of 4 bases from V and 8 bases from J, the junction contained 9 bases not matched to a gene. Germline V gene lookup returns CDR1 SEHNR and CDR2 FQNEAQ (reference sequence). This chain's CDR3 is CASSSPTSGGKDEQFF. CDR3 nucleotide sequence: TGTGCCAGCAGCTCCCCGACTAGCGGGGGAAAGGATGAGCAGTTCTTC.

The chain couples TRBV11-3 to TRBJ2-1; possible D gene TRBD1, 6 bases. The CDR3 length is 15 residues. Germline CDR1 SGHNT, CDR2 YENEEA. V lost 3 bases and J 4 bases, leaving 13 bases between the germline ends. CDR3: CASSLSPGVYNEQFF. CDR3 nucleotides: TGTGCCAGCAGCTTGAGCCCAGGGGTTTACAATGAGCAGTTCTTC.

The rearrangement uses TRBV4-1 and TRBJ2-1; D ambiguous. Trimming shortened V by 1 base and J by 1 base, and 8 bases separated the two germline ends. The CDR3 consists of 15 residues. Germline V gene lookup returns CDR1 MGHRA and CDR2 YSYEKL. The DNA of the CDR3 is TGCGCCAGCAGCCAAGGAGCGCTATCCTACAATGAGCAGTTCTTC. It is translated as CASSQGALSYNEQFF.

V and J are TRBV14 and TRBJ2-4, with D hard to call. Germline loops: CDR1 SGHDN, CDR2 FVKESK. The CDR3 spans 16 residues. V dropped 1 base and J dropped 0 bases, with 10 bases sitting between them. The CDR3 sequence: CASSQGGWGAKNIQYF. CDR3 coding DNA: TGTGCCAGCAGCCAAGGAGGTTGGGGAGCCAAAAACATTCAGTACTTC.

The rearrangement joins TRBV27 to TRBJ2-3; no clear D. V shed 5 bases and J shed 2 bases, with 20 bases lying between them. Germline CDR1 reads MNHEY; CDR2 reads SMNVEV (reference sequence). CDR3 length: 17 residues. The CDR3 DNA reads TGTGCCAGCAGTCCGACCCTGGTGATCAGTCTCACAGATACGCAGTATTTT. This translates into CASSPTLVISLTDTQYF.